The 11 T cell receptor beta chains presented below share a single source sample, sequenced in a study of blood T cell repertoires in COVID-19. Sequenced by immunoSEQ multiplex PCR; TCRdb stores in-frame clones only, minus some. The data hold over 40,000 clones, with 70% to 85% observed a single time. The source material was peripheral blood. These receptors originate from a human donor in a cohort sampled during active COVID-19.

The chain has TRBV4-1 and TRBJ2-6, with D tentatively TRBD1 (6 bases). The CDR3 covers 17 residues. Germline CDR1 MGHRA, CDR2 YSYEKL. The V and J ends lost 2 bases and 1 base respectively, with 12 bases between them. The CDR3 loop reads CASSQWQGSSGANVLTF. In DNA, the CDR3 is TGCGCCAGCAGCCAATGGCAGGGGTCTTCTGGGGCCAACGTCCTGACTTTC.

The chain links TRBV6-4 to TRBJ1-1; TRBD1 matches at 9 bases. V dropped 9 bases and J dropped 4; count of bases not matched to a gene: 12. The germline V gene encodes CDR1 MRHNA and CDR2 SNTAGT. This CDR3 spans 15 amino acids. For the CDR3, the DNA is TGTGCCAGTAGGGCACAGGGGGCTCTTGGCACTGAAGCTTTCTTT. Protein product: CASRAQGALGTEAFF.

The gene calls are TRBV7-9 and TRBJ1-5; TRBD1 agrees at 8 bases. Per germline, CDR1 SEHNR and CDR2 FQNEAQ (reference sequence). The ends lost 5 bases at V and 5 bases at J; junction bases unmatched: 5. The CDR3 covers 14 residues. CDR3 sequence reads: CASSGQGGDQPQHF. The CDR3 DNA reads as TGTGCCAGCAGCGGACAGGGAGGGGATCAGCCCCAGCATTTT.

The chain carries TRBV7-2 and TRBJ2-1; 7 positions match TRBD2. CDR1 and CDR2 from the germline V gene are SGHTA and FQGNSA. With 2 bases clipped from V and 12 bases from J, the junction kept 10 bases outside the gene matches. The length of the CDR3 is 14 residues. CDR3 nucleotide sequence: TGTGCCAGCAGCTTAATGGGGGGGTCAGGTGGGCAGTTCTTC. Amino acid sequence: CASSLMGGSGGQFF.

The chain carries TRBV5-1 and TRBJ2-1; 12 nucleotides align to TRBD2. The V gene's germline CDR1 is SGHRS and CDR2 YFSETQ. J lost 12 bases, V lost 4 bases, and 11 bases had no gene match. The CDR3 is made up of 15 amino acids. The CDR3 region has the DNA TGCGCCAGCAGCGGACCGGGACTAGCGGGCGAGCTGCAGTTCTTC. Protein product: CASSGPGLAGELQFF.

The rearrangement uses TRBV19 and TRBJ2-7, with TRBD2 as a possible D gene (6 bases). This CDR3 has 13 amino acids. Per germline, CDR1 LNHDA and CDR2 SQIVND (reference sequence). The V end was cut by 7 bases, the J end by 3 bases, with 13 bases between. This CDR3 is CASTPPGSYEQYF. The CDR3 nucleotides read TGTGCCAGTACCCCACCCGGGAGCTACGAGCAGTACTTC.

The CDR3 loop reads CASSIETSGSYNEQFF. In DNA form, the CDR3 reads TGTGCCAGTAGTATAGAGACTAGCGGGTCGTACAATGAGCAGTTCTTC. The rearrangement uses TRBV19 and TRBJ2-1; the match to TRBD2 covers 10 bases. Germline V gene lookup returns CDR1 LNHDA and CDR2 SQIVND (reference sequence). This CDR3 is 16 amino acids long. V was pared by 0 bases and J by 4 bases, with 3 bases of the junction left unmatched.

The V and J genes are TRBV2 and TRBJ2-7; 9 bases agree with TRBD1. V shed 5 bases and J 1 base; nucleotides not matched to a gene: 3. The V gene's germline CDR1 is SNHLY and CDR2 FYNNEI. This CDR3 region has 14 residues. The CDR3 reads CASSWDRVSYEQYF. In DNA form, the CDR3 reads TGTGCCAGCAGTTGGGACAGGGTATCCTACGAGCAGTACTTC.

The chain recombines TRBV5-1 with TRBJ2-2; D uncertain. Trimming removed 4 bases at V and 6 bases at J, with 7 bases between. Germline values: CDR1 SGHRS, CDR2 YFSETQ. This CDR3 is built from 12 residues. The chain's CDR3 is CASSMVSGELFF. Written as DNA, the CDR3 is TGCGCCAGCAGCATGGTCTCCGGGGAGCTGTTTTTT. Full variable domain (missing parts from reference TRBV5-1 and TRBJ2-2): KAGVTQTPRYLIKTRGQQVTLSCSPISGHRSVSWYQQTPGQGLQFLFEYFSETQRNKGNFPGRFSGRQFSNSRSEMNVSTLELGDSALYLCASSMVSGELFFGEGSRLTVL.

The chain uses TRBV28 and TRBJ1-4, with D perhaps matching TRBD1 (5 bases). The CDR3 covers 20 residues. V lost 3 bases, J lost 6 bases, and 29 bases lay in between. Germline lookup yields CDR1 MDHEN and CDR2 SYDVKM. As DNA, the CDR3 is TGTGCCAGCAGTTTGCGGGACCTCGTTACGTACGCCTCTGGGGATGAAAAACTGTTTTTT. Translated, it gives CASSLRDLVTYASGDEKLFF. The variable domain in full, completed from reference TRBV28 and TRBJ1-4, reads DVKVTQSSRYLVKRTGEKVFLECVQDMDHENMFWYRQDPGLGLRLIYFSYDVKMKEKGDIPEGYSVSREKKERFSLILESASTNQTSMYLCASSLRDLVTYASGDEKLFFGSGTQLSVL.

CDR3 amino acids: CASSAGQGGSGANVLTF. The CDR3 coding sequence is TGTGCCAGCAGCGCCGGACAGGGGGGGTCTGGGGCCAACGTCCTGACTTTC. The J gene is TRBJ2-6, the V gene TRBV9, with TRBD1 identical over 10 bases. CDR3 length: 17 amino acids. The trim removed 3 bases at V and 1 base at J, leaving 4 bases unmatched. Germline V gene data show CDR1 as SGDLS and CDR2 as YYNGEE.